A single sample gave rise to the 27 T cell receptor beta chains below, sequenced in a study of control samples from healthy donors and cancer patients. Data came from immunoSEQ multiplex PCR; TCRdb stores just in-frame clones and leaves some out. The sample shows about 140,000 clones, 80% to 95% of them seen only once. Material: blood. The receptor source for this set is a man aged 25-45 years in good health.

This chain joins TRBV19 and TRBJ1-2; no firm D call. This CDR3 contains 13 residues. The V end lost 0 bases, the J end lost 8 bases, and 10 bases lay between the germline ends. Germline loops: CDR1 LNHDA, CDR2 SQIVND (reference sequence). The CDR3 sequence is CASSIDLFGGYTF. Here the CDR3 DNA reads TGTGCCAGTAGTATAGATCTATTTGGGGGCTACACCTTC.

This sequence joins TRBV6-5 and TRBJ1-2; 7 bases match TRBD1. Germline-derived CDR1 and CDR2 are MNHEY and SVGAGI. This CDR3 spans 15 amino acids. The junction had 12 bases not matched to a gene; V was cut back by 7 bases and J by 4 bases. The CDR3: CASTPGQLIPYGYTF. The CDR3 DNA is TGTGCCAGCACCCCGGGACAGCTTATTCCCTATGGCTACACCTTC.

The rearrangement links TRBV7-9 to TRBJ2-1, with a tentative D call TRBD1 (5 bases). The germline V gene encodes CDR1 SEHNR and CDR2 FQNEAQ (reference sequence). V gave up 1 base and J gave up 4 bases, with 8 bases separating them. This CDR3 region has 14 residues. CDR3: CASSLVGVYNEQFF. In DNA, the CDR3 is TGTGCCAGCAGCTTAGTAGGGGTGTACAATGAGCAGTTCTTC.

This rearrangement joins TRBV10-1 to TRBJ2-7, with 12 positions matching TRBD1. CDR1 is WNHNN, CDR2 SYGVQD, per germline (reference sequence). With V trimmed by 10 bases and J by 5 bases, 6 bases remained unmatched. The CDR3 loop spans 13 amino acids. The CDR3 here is CANTGTGGDEQYF. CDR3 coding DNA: TGCGCCAATACCGGGACAGGGGGCGACGAGCAGTACTTC.

CDR3 sequence reads: CASSPQGISSYNEQFF. The CDR3 nucleotides are TGCGCCAGCAGCCCCCAGGGCATTAGCTCCTACAATGAGCAGTTCTTC. This sequence joins TRBV4-1 and TRBJ2-1; tentatively, D is TRBD1 (5 bases). The germline V gene has CDR1 MGHRA and CDR2 YSYEKL. Trimming stripped 4 bases from V and 0 bases from J, with 13 bases between. The CDR3 totals 16 residues.

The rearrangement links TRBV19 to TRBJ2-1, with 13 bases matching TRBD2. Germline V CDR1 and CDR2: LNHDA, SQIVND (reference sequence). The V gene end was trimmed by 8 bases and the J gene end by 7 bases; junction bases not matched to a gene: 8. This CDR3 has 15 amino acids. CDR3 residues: CASGTSGIPWNEQFF. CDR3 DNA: TGTGCCAGTGGGACTAGCGGGATCCCGTGGAATGAGCAGTTCTTC. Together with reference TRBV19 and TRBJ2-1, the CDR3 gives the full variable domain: DGGITQSPKYLFRKEGQNVTLSCEQNLNHDAMYWYRQDPGQGLRLIYYSQIVNDFQKGDIAEGYSVSREKKESFPLTVTSAQKNPTAFYLCASGTSGIPWNEQFFGPGTRLTVL.

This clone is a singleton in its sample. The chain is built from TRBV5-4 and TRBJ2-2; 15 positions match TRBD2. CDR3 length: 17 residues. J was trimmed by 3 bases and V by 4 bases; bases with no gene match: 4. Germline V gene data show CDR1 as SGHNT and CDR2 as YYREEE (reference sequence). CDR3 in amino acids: CASSSGTSGRYTGELFF. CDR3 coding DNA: TGTGCCAGCAGCAGCGGGACTAGCGGGAGGTACACCGGGGAGCTGTTTTTT.

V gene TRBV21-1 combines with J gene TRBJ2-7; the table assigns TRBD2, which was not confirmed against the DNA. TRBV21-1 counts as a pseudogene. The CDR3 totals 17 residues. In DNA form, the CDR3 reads TGTGCCAGCAGCAAAGGTGGTGTACGGGAGGGCGGCTACGAGCAGTACTTC. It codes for CASSKGGVREGGYEQYF.

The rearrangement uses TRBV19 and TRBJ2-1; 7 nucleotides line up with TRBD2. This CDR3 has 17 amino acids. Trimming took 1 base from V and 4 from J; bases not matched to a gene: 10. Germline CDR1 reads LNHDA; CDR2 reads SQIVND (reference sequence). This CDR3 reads CASSIAGGGLQYNEQFF. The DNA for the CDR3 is TGTGCCAGTAGTATAGCTGGGGGGGGACTACAATACAATGAGCAGTTCTTC.

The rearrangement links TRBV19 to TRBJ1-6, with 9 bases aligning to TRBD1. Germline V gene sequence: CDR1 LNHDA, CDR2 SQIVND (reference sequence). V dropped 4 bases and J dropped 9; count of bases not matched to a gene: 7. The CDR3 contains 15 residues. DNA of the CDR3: TGTGCCAGTAGTACCGACAGGGGGATGACTTCACCCCTCCACTTT. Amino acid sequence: CASSTDRGMTSPLHF.

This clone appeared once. CDR3 nucleotides: TGTGCCAGCAGCCTCCAGGGTGAGGAAGCGGGCTACAATGAGCAGTTCTTC. Protein product: CASSLQGEEAGYNEQFF. This sequence joins TRBV4-2 and TRBJ2-1, with a weak D call TRBD2 (6 bases). The germline V gene has CDR1 LGHNA and CDR2 YNFKEQ. Trimming shortened V by 4 bases and J by 3 bases, and 19 bases separated the two germline ends. CDR3 size: 17 residues.

CDR3 in amino acids: CASSSGQVRDTEQFF. As DNA, the CDR3 is TGCGCCAGCAGCTCCGGACAGGTTCGGGATACTGAGCAGTTCTTC. This chain links TRBV5-1 with TRBJ2-1; 7 bases match TRBD1. The germline gives CDR1 SGHRS, CDR2 YFSETQ. The CDR3 length is 15 residues. Trimming at V came to 3 bases and at J to 9 bases, leaving 12 bases not matched to a gene.

The CDR3 coding sequence is TGTGCCAGCAGTTACACCCTGGGGGAAGCGGCTAGCACAGATACGCAGTATTTT. Protein product: CASSYTLGEAASTDTQYF. The V and J genes are TRBV6-2 or TRBV6-3 and TRBJ2-3; D may correspond to TRBD1 or TRBD2 (5 bases each). The length of the CDR3 is 18 residues. The V gene lost 2 bases and the J gene lost 0 bases, with 18 bases spanning the gap. Germline CDR1 and CDR2: MNHEY and SVGEGT.

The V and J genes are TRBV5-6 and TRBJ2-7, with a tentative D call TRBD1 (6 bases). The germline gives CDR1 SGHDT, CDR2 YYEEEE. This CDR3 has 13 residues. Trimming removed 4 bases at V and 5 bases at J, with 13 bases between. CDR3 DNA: TGTGCCAGCAGCCAGACAGGTCCCCACGAGCAGTACTTC. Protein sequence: CASSQTGPHEQYF. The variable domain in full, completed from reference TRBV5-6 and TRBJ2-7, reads DAGVTQSPTHLIKTRGQQVTLRCSPKSGHDTVSWYQQALGQGPQFIFQYYEEEERQRGNFPDRFSGHQFPNYSSELNVNALLLGDSALYLCASSQTGPHEQYFGPGTRLTVT.

The chain's CDR3 is CASRGTSGTGELFF. The CDR3 bases are TGTGCCAGCAGAGGGACTAGCGGAACCGGGGAGCTGTTTTTT. The chain carries TRBV27 and TRBJ2-2, with TRBD2 identical over 11 bases. There are 14 residues in the CDR3. Looked up from germline, CDR1 is MNHEY and CDR2 is SMNVEV (reference sequence). After removal of 6 bases from V and 5 bases from J, the junction contained 2 bases not matched to a gene.

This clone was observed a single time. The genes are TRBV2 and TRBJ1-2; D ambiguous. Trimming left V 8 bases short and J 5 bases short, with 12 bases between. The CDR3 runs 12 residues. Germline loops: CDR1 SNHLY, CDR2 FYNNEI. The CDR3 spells CASRYLDYGYTF. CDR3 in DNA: TGTGCCAGCCGTTACTTGGATTATGGCTACACCTTC.

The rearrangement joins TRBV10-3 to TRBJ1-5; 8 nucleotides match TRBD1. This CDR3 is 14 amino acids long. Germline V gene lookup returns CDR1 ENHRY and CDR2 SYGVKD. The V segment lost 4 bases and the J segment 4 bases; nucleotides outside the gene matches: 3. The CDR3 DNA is TGTGCCATCAGTGCTACAGGGGGGAATCAGCCCCAGCATTTT. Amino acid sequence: CAISATGGNQPQHF.

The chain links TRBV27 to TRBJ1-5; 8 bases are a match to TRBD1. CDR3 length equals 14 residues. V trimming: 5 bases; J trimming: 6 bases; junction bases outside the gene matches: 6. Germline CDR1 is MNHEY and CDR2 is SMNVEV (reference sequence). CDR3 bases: TGTGCCAGCAGTCGAGCAGGGGGCTTTCAGCCCCAGCATTTT. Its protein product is CASSRAGGFQPQHF.

The CDR3 sequence is CASSSGQGYGYTF. DNA for the CDR3: TGTGCCAGCAGCTCTGGACAGGGCTATGGCTACACCTTC. The rearrangement links TRBV28 to TRBJ1-2; 8 nucleotides line up with TRBD1. The V and J ends lost 6 bases and 4 bases, in that order; junction bases with no gene match: 4. The germline V gene encodes CDR1 MDHEN and CDR2 SYDVKM. This CDR3 contains 13 residues.

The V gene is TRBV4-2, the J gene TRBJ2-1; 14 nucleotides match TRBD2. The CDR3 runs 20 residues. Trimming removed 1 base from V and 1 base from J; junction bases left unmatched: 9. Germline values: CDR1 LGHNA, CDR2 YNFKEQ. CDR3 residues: CASSQALGTSGSWSYNEQFF. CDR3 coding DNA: TGTGCCAGCAGCCAAGCCCTAGGGACTAGCGGGAGTTGGTCCTACAATGAGCAGTTCTTC.

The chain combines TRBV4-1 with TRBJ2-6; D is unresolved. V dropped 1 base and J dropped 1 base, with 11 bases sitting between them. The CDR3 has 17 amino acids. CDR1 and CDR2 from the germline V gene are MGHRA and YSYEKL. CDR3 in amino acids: CASSQGSLRSGANVLTF. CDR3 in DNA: TGCGCCAGCAGCCAAGGTTCTCTTCGTTCTGGGGCCAACGTCCTGACTTTC.

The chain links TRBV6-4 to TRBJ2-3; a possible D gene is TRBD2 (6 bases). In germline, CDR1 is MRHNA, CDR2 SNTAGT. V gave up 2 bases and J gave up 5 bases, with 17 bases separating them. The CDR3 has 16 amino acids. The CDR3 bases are TGTGCCAGCAGTGACAGAGGTAGCGGTGGTGGAGATACGCAGTATTTT. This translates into CASSDRGSGGGDTQYF.

DNA for the CDR3: TGCGCCAGCAGCCAAGATACGGCAGGGGCGAACACCGGGGAGCTGTTTTTT. Its protein product is CASSQDTAGANTGELFF. V is TRBV4-1 and J is TRBJ2-2, with D possibly being TRBD1 (6 bases). The CDR3 length is 17 residues. Between the trimmed V and J ends, which lost 0 bases and 0 bases, there was a span of 11 bases. CDR1 and CDR2 (germline): MGHRA, YSYEKL.

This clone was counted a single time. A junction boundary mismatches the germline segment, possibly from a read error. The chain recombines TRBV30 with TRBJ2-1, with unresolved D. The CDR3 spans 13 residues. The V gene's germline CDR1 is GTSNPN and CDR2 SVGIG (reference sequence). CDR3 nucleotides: TGTGCCTGGTGTGTAGACTCCTACAATGAGCAGTTCTTC. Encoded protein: CAWCVDSYNEQFF.

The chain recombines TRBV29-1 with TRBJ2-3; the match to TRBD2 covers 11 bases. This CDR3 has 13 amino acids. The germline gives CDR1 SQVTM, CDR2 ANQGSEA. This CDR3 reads CSLVAGGLDTQYF. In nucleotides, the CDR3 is TGCAGTCTGGTAGCGGGAGGGCTAGATACGCAGTATTTT.

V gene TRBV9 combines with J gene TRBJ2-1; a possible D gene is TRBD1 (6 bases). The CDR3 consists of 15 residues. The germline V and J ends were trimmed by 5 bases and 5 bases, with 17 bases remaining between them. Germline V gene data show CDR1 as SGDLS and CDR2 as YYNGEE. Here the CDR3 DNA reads TGTGCCAGCAGTGGGACGGGACACACCAACAATGAGCAGTTCTTC. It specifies CASSGTGHTNNEQFF.

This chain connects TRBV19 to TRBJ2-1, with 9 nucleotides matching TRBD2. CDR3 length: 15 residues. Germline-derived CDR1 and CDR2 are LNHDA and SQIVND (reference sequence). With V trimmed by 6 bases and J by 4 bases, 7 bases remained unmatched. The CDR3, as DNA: TGTGCCAGTAGCACACTAGCGGGTATTTACAATGAGCAGTTCTTC. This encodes CASSTLAGIYNEQFF.